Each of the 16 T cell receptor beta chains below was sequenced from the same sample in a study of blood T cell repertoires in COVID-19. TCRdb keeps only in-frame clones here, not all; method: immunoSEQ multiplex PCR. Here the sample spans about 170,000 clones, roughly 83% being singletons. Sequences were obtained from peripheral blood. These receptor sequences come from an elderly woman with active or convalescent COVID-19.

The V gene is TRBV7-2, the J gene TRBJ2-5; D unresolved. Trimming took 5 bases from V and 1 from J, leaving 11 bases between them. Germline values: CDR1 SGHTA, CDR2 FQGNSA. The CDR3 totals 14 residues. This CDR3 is CASSPWSSQETQYF. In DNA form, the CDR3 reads TGTGCCAGCAGCCCGTGGAGTTCCCAAGAGACCCAGTACTTC.

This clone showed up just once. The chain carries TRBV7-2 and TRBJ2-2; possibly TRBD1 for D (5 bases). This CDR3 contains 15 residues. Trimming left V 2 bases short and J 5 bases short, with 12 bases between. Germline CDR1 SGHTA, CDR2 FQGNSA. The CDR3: CASSLSGFPTGELFF. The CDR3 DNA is TGTGCCAGCAGCTTATCAGGGTTTCCGACCGGGGAGCTGTTTTTT.

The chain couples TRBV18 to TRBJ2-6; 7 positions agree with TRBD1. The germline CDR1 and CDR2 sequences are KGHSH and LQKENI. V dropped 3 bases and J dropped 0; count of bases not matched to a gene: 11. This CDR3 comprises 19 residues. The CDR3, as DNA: TGTGCCAGCTCACCTATGGGACAGCCTATTCTCTCTGGGGCCAACGTCCTGACTTTC. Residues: CASSPMGQPILSGANVLTF.

The CDR3 DNA follows: TGTGCCAGCAGCCGACAGGGGGCCGGCGGAGCTTTCTTT. It translates to CASSRQGAGGAFF. The chain carries TRBV9 and TRBJ1-1; 10 bases are shared with TRBD1. The CDR3 sequence is 13 residues long. V lost 4 bases and J lost 10; bases outside the gene matches: 7. CDR1 is SGDLS and CDR2 is YYNGEE in the germline V gene. Full variable domain (remainder filled in from reference TRBV9 and TRBJ1-1): DSGVTQTPKHLITATGQRVTLRCSPRSGDLSVYWYQQSLDQGLQFLIQYYNGEERAKGNILERFSAQQFPDLHSELNLSSLELGDSALYFCASSRQGAGGAFFGQGTRLTVV.

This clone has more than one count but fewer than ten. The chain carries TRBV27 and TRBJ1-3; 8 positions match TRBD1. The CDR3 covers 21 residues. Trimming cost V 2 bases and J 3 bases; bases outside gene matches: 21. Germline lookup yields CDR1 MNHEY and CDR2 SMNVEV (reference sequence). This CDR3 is CASSLKSGDRGRAGGGNTIYF. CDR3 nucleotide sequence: TGTGCCAGCAGTTTAAAGTCCGGTGACAGGGGCCGCGCCGGGGGTGGAAACACCATATATTTT.

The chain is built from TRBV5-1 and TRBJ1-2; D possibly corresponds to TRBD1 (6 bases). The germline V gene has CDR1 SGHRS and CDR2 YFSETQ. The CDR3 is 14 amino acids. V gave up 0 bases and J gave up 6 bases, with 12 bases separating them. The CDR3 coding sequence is TGCGCCAGCAGCTTGGATCAGGGGACCGATGGCTACACCTTC. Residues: CASSLDQGTDGYTF.

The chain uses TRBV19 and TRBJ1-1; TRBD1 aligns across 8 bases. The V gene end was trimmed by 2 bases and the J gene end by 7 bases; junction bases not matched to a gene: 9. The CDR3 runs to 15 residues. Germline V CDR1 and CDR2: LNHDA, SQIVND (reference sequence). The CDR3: CASSIHRGSAIEAFF. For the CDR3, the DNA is TGTGCCAGTAGTATACACAGGGGGAGCGCGATTGAAGCTTTCTTT.

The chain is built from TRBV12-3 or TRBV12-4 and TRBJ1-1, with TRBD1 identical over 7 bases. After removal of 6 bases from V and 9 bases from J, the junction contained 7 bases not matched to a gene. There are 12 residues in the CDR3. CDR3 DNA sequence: TGTGCCAGCAGCCAAGGACAGGCAAAAGCTTTCTTT. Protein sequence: CASSQGQAKAFF.

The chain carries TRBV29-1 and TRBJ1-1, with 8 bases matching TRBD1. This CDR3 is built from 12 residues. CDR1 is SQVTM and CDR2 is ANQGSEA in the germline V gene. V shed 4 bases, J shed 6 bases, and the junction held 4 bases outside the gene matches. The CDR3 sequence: CSVGTGRAEAFF. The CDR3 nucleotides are TGCAGCGTTGGGACAGGGAGGGCTGAAGCTTTCTTT.

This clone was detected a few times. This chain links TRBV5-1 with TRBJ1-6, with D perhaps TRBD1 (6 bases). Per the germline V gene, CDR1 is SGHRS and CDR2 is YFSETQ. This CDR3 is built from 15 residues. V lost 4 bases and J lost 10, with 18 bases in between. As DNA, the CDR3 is TGCGCCAGCAGCCTGGGGGCAGGACCGGGATCACCCCTCCACTTT. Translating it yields CASSLGAGPGSPLHF.

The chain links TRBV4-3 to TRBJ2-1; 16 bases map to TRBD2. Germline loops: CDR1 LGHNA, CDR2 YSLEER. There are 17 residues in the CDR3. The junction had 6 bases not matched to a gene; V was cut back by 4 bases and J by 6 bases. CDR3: CASSPGTSGGAFNEQFF. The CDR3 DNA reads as TGCGCCAGCAGCCCTGGGACTAGCGGGGGGGCCTTCAATGAGCAGTTCTTC.

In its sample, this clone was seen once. CDR3 sequence reads: CASSGTGGGEQYF. As DNA, the CDR3 is TGTGCCAGCTCCGGGACAGGGGGCGGCGAGCAGTACTTC. The chain links TRBV27 to TRBJ2-7, with 12 nucleotides matching TRBD1. The CDR3 is made up of 13 amino acids. The germline V gene has CDR1 MNHEY and CDR2 SMNVEV (reference sequence). V was clipped by 8 bases and J by 6 bases; unmatched bases: 5.

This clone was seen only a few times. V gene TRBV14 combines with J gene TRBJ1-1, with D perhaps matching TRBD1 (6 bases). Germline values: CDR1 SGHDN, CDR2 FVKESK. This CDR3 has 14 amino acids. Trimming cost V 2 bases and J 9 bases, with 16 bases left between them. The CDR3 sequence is CASSQTWTDSQAFF. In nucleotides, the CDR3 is TGTGCCAGCAGCCAAACATGGACAGATTCTCAAGCTTTCTTT.

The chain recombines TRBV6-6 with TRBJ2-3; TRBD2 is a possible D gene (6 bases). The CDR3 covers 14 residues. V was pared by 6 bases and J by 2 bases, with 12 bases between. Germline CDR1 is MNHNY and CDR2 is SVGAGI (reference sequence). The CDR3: CASRRPSDTDTQYF. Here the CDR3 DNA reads TGTGCCAGCAGACGCCCTAGCGACACAGATACGCAGTATTTT.

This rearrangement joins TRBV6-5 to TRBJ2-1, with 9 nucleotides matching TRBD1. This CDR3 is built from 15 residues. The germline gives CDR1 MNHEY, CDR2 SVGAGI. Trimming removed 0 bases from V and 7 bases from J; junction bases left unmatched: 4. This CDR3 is CASSYSTGGFNEQFF. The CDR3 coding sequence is TGTGCCAGCAGTTACTCCACAGGGGGCTTTAATGAGCAGTTCTTC.

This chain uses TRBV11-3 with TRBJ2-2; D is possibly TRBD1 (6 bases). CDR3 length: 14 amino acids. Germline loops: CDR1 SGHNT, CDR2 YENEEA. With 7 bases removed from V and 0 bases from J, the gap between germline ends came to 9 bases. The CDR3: CASTGQSNTGELFF. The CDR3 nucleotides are TGTGCCAGCACGGGACAATCGAACACCGGGGAGCTGTTTTTT. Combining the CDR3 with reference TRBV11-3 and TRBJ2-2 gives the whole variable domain EAGVVQSPRYKIIEKKQPVAFWCNPISGHNTLYWYLQNLGQGPELLIRYENEEAVDDSQLPKDRFSAERLKGVDSTLKIQPAELGDSAVYLCASTGQSNTGELFFGEGSRLTVL.